The T cell receptor (beta chain) under discussion was sequenced for a study of blood T cells in healthy people across ages. Whole-study results and caveats: Naive and antigen-experienced cells could not be conclusively compared, given unsorted PBMCs. With age, beta diversity per million T cells declined roughly linearly, significantly by approximately 41.

In the case of this clonotype: Its antigen is currently unknown.

The CDR3 consists of 14 residues. Germline V gene data show CDR1 as SNHLY and CDR2 as FYNNEI. V gave up 1 base and J gave up 4 bases; unmatched junction bases: 2. Healthy Russian Caucasian donors spanned ages roughly 6 to 90 years. Whenever a sample was processed, at least 6.5 million PBMCs were isolated. Together with a sample-barcoded 5' primer, a J-beta primer mix was included in a second PCR lasting about 6 to 11 cycles. TCRdb itself ran the 5' RACE reads through MiXCR, one entry per CDR3 protein. The top ten clones hold roughly 20% of a sample with 700,000 to 800,000 distinct CDR3 sequences, 43% of them seen once.

The sequence was obtained from a woman aged 55-70 years in good health. The chain couples TRBV2 to TRBJ2-7; 9 nucleotides match TRBD1. The sequencing sample was made of blood. This CDR3 is CASSEGGQGYEQYF. As DNA, the CDR3 is TGTGCCAGCAGTGAAGGAGGACAGGGGTACGAGCAGTACTTC.